This T cell receptor beta chain originates from a study of cytomegalovirus exposure and HLA in healthy donors. The PCR used 60 Vbeta and 13 Jbeta primers. Profiled with immunoSEQ multiplex PCR; TCRdb holds only in-frame clones, not every one. The sample records 40,000 or so clones, about 67% being singletons. Turning to this clone: What it recognizes is unknown.

Study results and caveats: The authors excluded some V segments, including TRBV6-2 and TRBV6-3, as indistinguishable. Immune exposure information available was restricted to CMV serostatus.

The CDR3 totals 14 residues. Trimming stripped 0 bases from V and 5 bases from J, with 8 bases between. Germline CDR1 reads WSHSY; CDR2 reads SAAADI. The TCR originated in a man aged 25-40 years in good health and CMV-seronegative. J is TRBJ1-5 and V is TRBV10-2; D is unresolved. The sequenced sample was PBMCs. The CDR3 nucleotides are TGCGCCAGCAGTGAGTCGGCTGATTATCAGCCCCAGCATTTT. Translated: CASSESADYQPQHF.